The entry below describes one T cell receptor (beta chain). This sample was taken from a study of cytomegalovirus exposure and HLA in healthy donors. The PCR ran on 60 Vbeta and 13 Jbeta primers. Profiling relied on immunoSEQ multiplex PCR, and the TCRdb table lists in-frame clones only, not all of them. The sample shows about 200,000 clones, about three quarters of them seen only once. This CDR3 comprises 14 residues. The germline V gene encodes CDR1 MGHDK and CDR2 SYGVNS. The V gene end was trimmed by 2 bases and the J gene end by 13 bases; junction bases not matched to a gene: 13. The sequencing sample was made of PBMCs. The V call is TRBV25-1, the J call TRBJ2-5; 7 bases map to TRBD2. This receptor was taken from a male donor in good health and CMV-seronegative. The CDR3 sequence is CASSESGEPKIRYF. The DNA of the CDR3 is TGTGCCAGCAGTGAAAGCGGGGAGCCCAAGATAAGGTACTTC.